This TCR beta chain came from a study of blood T cell repertoires in COVID-19. Study at large: The United States, Italy and Spain were the sources of the acute and convalescent COVID-19 samples.

Germline V CDR1 and CDR2: SGHTA, FQGTGA. Trimming took off 5 bases at V and 4 bases at J, with 21 bases between the two ends. The CDR3 is 16 amino acids. Original processing methods: Researchers report that nucleated cell counts were estimated from reference gene primer amplification. Assay used: immunoSEQ multiplex PCR; TCRdb lists only in-frame clones, some missing. V, J and clone size are those of that table, while D and trimming were read from the DNA. The data contain over 50,000 clones, around 85% of them singletons. The chain has TRBV7-3 and TRBJ2-7; no firm D call. The source of this sequence is a man in his 70s with acute or convalescent COVID-19. The specimen was peripheral blood. The CDR3 DNA sequence: TGTGCCAGCAGCCCCCCCCCTGTTCCCCTTCTGTACGAGCAGTACTTC. Its translation: CASSPPPVPLLYEQYF.